This T cell receptor beta chain was sequenced in a study of shared clonotypes between healthy human individuals. In the study overall: Donors had three CD4 naive, three CD4 memory, two CD8 naive and one CD8 memory plate apiece. General observations from the study: Clonotype sharing across four donors was observed for around 5% of naive CD4 clonotypes.

Notes on this clone: What it binds is not known.

Sequenced by immunoSEQ multiplex PCR; TCRdb stores in-frame clones only, minus some. The sample has fewer than 1.4 million clones, roughly 74% seen once; the top ten hold 0.5% to 0.65%. The germline CDR1 and CDR2 sequences are SGHVS and FQNEAQ. Deletions cut 5 bases from V and 1 base from J, with 11 bases between. This CDR3 is built from 14 residues. The gene calls are TRBV7-8 and TRBJ1-2; unclear D gene. The sequence derives from a man between 18 and 29 years old in good health. Some clones in this sample may be carry-over from other donors' samples. Sequencing used memory CD4+ T cells from PBMCs. Subset defined: CD45RA-negative fraction. DNA of the CDR3: TGTGCCAGCAGCCCAAACGTCCTTAACTATGGCTACACCTTC. Its protein is CASSPNVLNYGYTF.